These 29 T cell receptor beta chains share one sample of origin, sequenced in a study of OX40 agonist ivuxolimab in advanced cancers. Clones were sequenced by immunoSEQ multiplex PCR, and TCRdb holds only the in-frame ones, with some missing. The sample has some 50,000 clones, around 80% seen once. The source was CD4+ or CD8+ T cells sorted from blood, collected in a trial of the OX40 agonist ivuxolimab. Receptors originate from an adult with an advanced solid tumor such as melanoma, head and neck, liver or kidney cancer.

Only a few counts were recorded for this clone. The chain recombines TRBV6-1 with TRBJ1-1; D perhaps matches TRBD1 (6 bases). Trimming removed 5 bases from V and 8 bases from J, with 9 bases in between. Germline loops: CDR1 MNHNS, CDR2 SASEGT. The CDR3 consists of 11 residues. The CDR3 coding sequence is TGTGCCAGCAGTACAGGGTGGGAAGCTTTCTTT. Translating gives CASSTGWEAFF.

This chain joins TRBV6-1 and TRBJ1-4; D gene ambiguous. The V end was cut by 5 bases, the J end by 8 bases, with 9 bases between. CDR1 and CDR2 from the germline V gene are MNHNS and SASEGT. There are 12 residues in the CDR3. CDR3 sequence: CASSRSVEKLFF. The CDR3, as DNA: TGTGCCAGCAGTCGGTCAGTCGAAAAACTGTTTTTT.

This clone was picked up a small number of times. The CDR3 reads CASSFDRGGNQPQHF. CDR3 coding DNA: TGTGCCAGCAGTTTTGACAGGGGTGGCAATCAGCCCCAGCATTTT. The J gene is TRBJ1-5, the V gene TRBV7-3; the match to TRBD1 covers 8 bases. The V and J ends lost 6 bases and 2 bases, in that order; junction bases with no gene match: 6. In germline, CDR1 is SGHTA, CDR2 FQGTGA. This CDR3 has 15 residues.

The CDR3 loop is CASSEPSGRAKGEQFF. DNA of the CDR3: TGTGCCAGCAGTGAACCTAGCGGGAGGGCCAAGGGTGAGCAGTTCTTC. V gene TRBV6-1 combines with J gene TRBJ2-1, with 12 bases fitting TRBD2. Trimming removed 2 bases from V and 9 bases from J; junction bases left unmatched: 8. The germline V gene has CDR1 MNHNS and CDR2 SASEGT. CDR3 size: 16 residues.

The gene calls are TRBV14 and TRBJ2-7; D ambiguous. The CDR3 totals 14 residues. CDR1 is SGHDN and CDR2 is FVKESK in the germline V gene. The V end lost 2 bases, the J end lost 6 bases, and 14 bases lay between the germline ends. The CDR3 nucleotides read TGTGCCAGCAGCCAATTTACCCCGACCGTCGAGCAGTACTTC. Translation gives CASSQFTPTVEQYF.

The V call is TRBV6-5, the J call TRBJ1-1, with D uncertain. The CDR3 consists of 13 residues. Trimming took 8 bases from V and 0 from J, leaving 10 bases between them. The V gene's germline CDR1 is MNHEY and CDR2 SVGAGI. The CDR3 loop reads CASLRTMNTEAFF. For the CDR3, the DNA is TGTGCCAGCCTCCGAACCATGAACACTGAAGCTTTCTTT.

V usage is TRBV6-1 and J usage is TRBJ1-2; maybe TRBD1 (5 bases). CDR3 size: 15 residues. Germline assignment: CDR1 MNHNS and CDR2 SASEGT. The germline V and J ends were trimmed by 11 bases and 1 base, with 20 bases remaining between them. This CDR3 is CASLYMGDFNYGYTF. The CDR3 DNA reads TGTGCCTCCCTATATATGGGGGACTTTAACTATGGCTACACCTTC.

J is TRBJ2-5 and V is TRBV5-1, with TRBD2 matching 8 bases. Trimming cost V 4 bases and J 5 bases; bases outside gene matches: 4. Germline CDR1 and CDR2: SGHRS and YFSETQ. The CDR3 is made up of 13 amino acids. CDR3 loop: CASSKSGSETQYF. The CDR3 DNA is TGCGCCAGCAGCAAAAGCGGGAGTGAGACCCAGTACTTC.

This chain's CDR3 is CASRVDRNYGYTF. The CDR3 DNA reads as TGCGCCAGCAGGGTGGACAGGAACTATGGCTACACCTTC. The chain joins TRBV5-1 to TRBJ1-2; TRBD1 agrees at 7 bases. V lost 5 bases to trimming and J lost 2 bases; unmatched junction nucleotides: 3. Per the germline V gene, CDR1 is SGHRS and CDR2 is YFSETQ. The CDR3 runs 13 residues. Together with reference TRBV5-1 and TRBJ1-2, the CDR3 gives the full variable domain: KAGVTQTPRYLIKTRGQQVTLSCSPISGHRSVSWYQQTPGQGLQFLFEYFSETQRNKGNFPGRFSGRQFSNSRSEMNVSTLELGDSALYLCASRVDRNYGYTFGSGTRLTVV.

This chain uses TRBV27 with TRBJ1-2; D gene uncertain. Trimming took 6 bases from V and 7 from J, leaving 9 bases between them. The germline V gene has CDR1 MNHEY and CDR2 SMNVEV (reference sequence). The CDR3 totals 11 residues. CDR3 bases: TGTGCCAGCAGAAACGTGGGTGGCTACACCTTC. Translated: CASRNVGGYTF.

This rearrangement joins TRBV10-3 to TRBJ2-5; D could derive from TRBD1 or TRBD2 (5 bases each). Trimming cost V 4 bases and J 5 bases, with 17 bases left between them. Germline CDR1 ENHRY, CDR2 SYGVKD. This CDR3 contains 15 residues. The chain's CDR3 is CAISGGRGAVETQYF. Here the CDR3 DNA reads TGTGCCATCAGTGGCGGTCGGGGCGCAGTGGAGACCCAGTACTTC.

The gene calls are TRBV19 and TRBJ1-1, with TRBD1 matching over 7 bases. Unmatched junction bases numbered 12, after V lost 5 bases and J lost 3 bases. Germline V lookup: CDR1 LNHDA, CDR2 SQIVND (reference sequence). CDR3 size: 16 residues. For the CDR3, the DNA is TGTGCCAGTAGTGGAGTGGGCGGGACAGCCTACACTGAAGCTTTCTTT. Translation: CASSGVGGTAYTEAFF. Full variable domain (outside the CDR3, taken from reference TRBV19 and TRBJ1-1): DGGITQSPKYLFRKEGQNVTLSCEQNLNHDAMYWYRQDPGQGLRLIYYSQIVNDFQKGDIAEGYSVSREKKESFPLTVTSAQKNPTAFYLCASSGVGGTAYTEAFFGQGTRLTVV.

J is TRBJ2-7 and V is TRBV5-1; the match to TRBD1 covers 11 bases. V trimming: 5 bases; J trimming: 3 bases; junction bases outside the gene matches: 7. The length of the CDR3 is 15 residues. CDR1 is SGHRS, CDR2 YFSETQ, per germline. The CDR3, as DNA: TGCGCCAGCAGACCAGGACAGGGGGCTCTCTACGAGCAGTACTTC. Translation gives CASRPGQGALYEQYF.

The chain uses TRBV5-1 and TRBJ2-3; 11 bases fit TRBD2. CDR1 is SGHRS and CDR2 is YFSETQ in the germline V gene. V shed 4 bases and J 1 base; nucleotides not matched to a gene: 2. This CDR3 has 15 amino acids. This chain's CDR3 is CASSPGLAGTDTQYF. In nucleotides, the CDR3 is TGCGCCAGCAGCCCGGGACTAGCGGGCACAGATACGCAGTATTTT.

The chain employs TRBV5-1 and TRBJ1-2, with TRBD1 matching over 10 bases. Germline CDR1 is SGHRS and CDR2 is YFSETQ. The CDR3 is 14 residues long. Losses at the gene ends were 4 bases for V and 6 bases for J; bases not matched to a gene: 6. The DNA for the CDR3 is TGCGCCAGCAGCCAGGGACAGGGGCCAGATGGCTACACCTTC. Encoded protein: CASSQGQGPDGYTF.

The chain employs TRBV2 and TRBJ2-6; D unresolved. CDR1 is SNHLY and CDR2 is FYNNEI in the germline V gene. V was trimmed by 3 bases and J by 0 bases, leaving 24 bases between them. The CDR3 totals 21 residues. CDR3 region: CASSDRAQGHPTGSGANVLTF. CDR3 coding DNA: TGTGCCAGCAGTGATAGAGCTCAAGGGCATCCTACGGGCTCTGGGGCCAACGTCCTGACTTTC.

This chain uses TRBV6-6 with TRBJ1-2, with D maybe TRBD1 (5 bases). Trimming took 5 bases from V and 4 from J, leaving 14 bases between them. Germline V lookup: CDR1 MNHNY, CDR2 SVGAGI (reference sequence). The CDR3 is 14 residues long. As DNA, the CDR3 is TGTGCCAGCAGTAAAGAGGGGTTGTCCTATGGCTACACCTTC. Translated, it gives CASSKEGLSYGYTF.

V gene TRBV6-1 combines with J gene TRBJ2-7, with D possibly matching TRBD2 (5 bases). Germline-derived CDR1 and CDR2 are MNHNS and SASEGT. This CDR3 region has 12 residues. The V and J ends lost 8 bases and 4 bases respectively, with 12 bases between them. The CDR3 region has the DNA TGTGCCAGCGGGGAACGAGGGTACGAGCAGTACTTC. As protein: CASGERGYEQYF.

The chain joins TRBV19 to TRBJ1-1, with D possibly TRBD1 on 5 matching bases. V was shortened by 9 bases and J by 0 bases, with 11 bases between the two germline ends. The CDR3 contains 13 residues. CDR1 is LNHDA and CDR2 is SQIVND in the germline V gene (reference sequence). The CDR3, as DNA: TGTGCCAGCTCCTTGGGGGTGAACACTGAAGCTTTCTTT. This gives the protein CASSLGVNTEAFF.

This clone appeared a few times. This rearrangement joins TRBV29-1 to TRBJ2-2, with D maybe TRBD1 (5 bases). V lost 5 bases and J 7 bases, leaving 14 bases between the germline ends. CDR1 and CDR2 from the germline V gene are SQVTM and ANQGSEA. This CDR3 contains 13 residues. CDR3 coding DNA: TGCAGCGTTTACCAGGGCCTCAGCGGGGAGCTGTTTTTT. This codes for CSVYQGLSGELFF.

This rearrangement joins TRBV20-1 to TRBJ2-1, with D possibly TRBD1 on 6 matching bases. The germline V gene encodes CDR1 DFQATT and CDR2 SNEGSKA (reference sequence). V was pared by 7 bases and J by 7 bases, with 11 bases between. This CDR3 region has 11 residues. DNA for the CDR3: TGCAGTGTTGCACAGGGTAATGAGCAGTTCTTC. Amino acid sequence: CSVAQGNEQFF.

The chain uses TRBV18 and TRBJ1-2; TRBD1 might be the D (5 bases). CDR3 length: 14 amino acids. Germline CDR1 is KGHSH and CDR2 is LQKENI. The V gene lost 1 base and the J gene lost 8 bases, with 14 bases spanning the gap. CDR3 in amino acids: CASSPRGGLGGYTF. The CDR3 DNA sequence: TGTGCCAGCTCACCACGCGGGGGACTAGGAGGCTACACCTTC.

This clone appeared once. The V call is TRBV6-1, the J call TRBJ1-2; D might be TRBD1 (5 bases). Trimming left V 5 bases short and J 7 bases short, with 14 bases between. The CDR3 loop spans 13 amino acids. Germline V gene lookup returns CDR1 MNHNS and CDR2 SASEGT. This chain's CDR3 is CASSSERDLGYTF. CDR3 nucleotides: TGTGCCAGCAGTTCGGAGCGGGACCTTGGCTACACCTTC.

With respect to this clone: This same CDR3 is encoded by further DNA sequences in the sample. V and J are TRBV6-1 and TRBJ2-7; D not certain. This CDR3 has 11 residues. Trimming cost V 4 bases and J 4 bases, with 5 bases left between them. CDR1 and CDR2 from the germline V gene are MNHNS and SASEGT. CDR3 loop: CASSGPYEQYF. The CDR3 nucleotides read TGTGCCAGCAGTGGCCCGTACGAGCAGTACTTC.

This clone was picked up a small number of times. The chain has TRBV5-1 and TRBJ2-7, with D perhaps assigned TRBD1 or TRBD2 (7 bases each). Trimming removed 4 bases at V and 2 bases at J, with 19 bases between. From germline, CDR1 is SGHRS and CDR2 YFSETQ. This CDR3 comprises 16 residues. CDR3: CASSPGGGQLTYEQYF. CDR3 bases: TGCGCCAGCAGCCCAGGGGGGGGACAGTTGACCTACGAGCAGTACTTC. Using reference TRBV5-1 and TRBJ2-7 for the parts outside the CDR3, the full variable domain is KAGVTQTPRYLIKTRGQQVTLSCSPISGHRSVSWYQQTPGQGLQFLFEYFSETQRNKGNFPGRFSGRQFSNSRSEMNVSTLELGDSALYLCASSPGGGQLTYEQYFGPGTRLTVT.

This chain joins TRBV6-5 and TRBJ2-1, with D perhaps matching TRBD2 (5 bases). The CDR3 is made up of 13 amino acids. Germline-derived CDR1 and CDR2 are MNHEY and SVGAGI. The ends were cut back, 7 bases at V and 7 bases at J, with 14 bases in the middle. In DNA form, the CDR3 reads TGTGCCAGCACCAGAGGGCCGGGGAATGAGCAGTTCTTC. Protein sequence: CASTRGPGNEQFF.

This chain uses TRBV7-8 with TRBJ2-3; D is unclear. The CDR3 totals 14 residues. The V end lost 6 bases, the J end lost 1 base, and 11 bases lay between the germline ends. Germline assignment: CDR1 SGHVS and CDR2 FQNEAQ. Here the CDR3 reads CASSRNLRTDTQYF. CDR3 DNA sequence: TGTGCCAGCAGTCGGAATTTGCGCACAGATACGCAGTATTTT.

In its sample, this clone was seen a few times. The V call is TRBV7-9, the J call TRBJ1-5, with D possibly TRBD1 on 5 matching bases. This CDR3 is 16 amino acids long. CDR1 and CDR2 from the germline V gene are SEHNR and FQNEAQ (reference sequence). The ends were cut back, 1 base at V and 1 base at J, with 11 bases in the middle. The CDR3 loop is CASSLGWGPSNQPQHF. DNA for the CDR3: TGTGCCAGCAGCTTAGGGTGGGGACCCAGCAATCAGCCCCAGCATTTT.

The gene calls are TRBV2 and TRBJ1-1; no clear D gene. The CDR3 extends over 11 amino acids. The V end was cut by 6 bases, the J end by 3 bases, with 5 bases between. The germline CDR1 and CDR2 sequences are SNHLY and FYNNEI. The DNA of the CDR3 is TGTGCCAGCAGGGTTTACACTGAAGCTTTCTTT. It specifies CASRVYTEAFF.